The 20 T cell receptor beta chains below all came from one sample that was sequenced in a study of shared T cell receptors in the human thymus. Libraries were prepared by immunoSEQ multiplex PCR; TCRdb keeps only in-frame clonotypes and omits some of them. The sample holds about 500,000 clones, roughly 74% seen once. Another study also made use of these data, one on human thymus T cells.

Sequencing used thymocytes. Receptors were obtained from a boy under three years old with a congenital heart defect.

Here the CDR3 DNA reads TGTGCCAGCAGTTACTCAGGACAGGTCGGACGTGAAAAACTGTTTTTT. Translation: CASSYSGQVGREKLFF. The chain couples TRBV6-6 to TRBJ1-4, with 7 bases aligning to TRBD1. The CDR3 consists of 16 residues. Germline V gene sequence: CDR1 MNHNY, CDR2 SVGAGI (reference sequence). Trimming cost V 0 bases and J 7 bases; bases outside gene matches: 8.

The CDR3 is CASSQGTSGTLAKNIQYF. The CDR3 DNA reads TGTGCCAGCAGCCAAGGGACTAGCGGGACCCTAGCCAAAAACATTCAGTACTTC. The rearrangement uses TRBV14 and TRBJ2-4; TRBD2 agrees at 12 bases. V lost 1 base and J lost 0; bases outside the gene matches: 4. The CDR3 sequence is 18 residues long. Germline V gene data show CDR1 as SGHDN and CDR2 as FVKESK. Full variable domain (outside the CDR3, taken from reference TRBV14 and TRBJ2-4): EAGVTQFPSHSVIEKGQTVTLRCDPISGHDNLYWYRRVMGKEIKFLLHFVKESKQDESGMPNNRFLAERTGGTYSTLKVQPAELEDSGVYFCASSQGTSGTLAKNIQYFGAGTRLSVL.

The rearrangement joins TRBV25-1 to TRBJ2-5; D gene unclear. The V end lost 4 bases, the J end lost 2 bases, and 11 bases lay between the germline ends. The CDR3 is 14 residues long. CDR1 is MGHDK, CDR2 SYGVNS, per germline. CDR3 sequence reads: CASSGAQTQETQYF. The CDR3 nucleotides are TGTGCCAGCAGTGGAGCGCAAACTCAAGAGACCCAGTACTTC.

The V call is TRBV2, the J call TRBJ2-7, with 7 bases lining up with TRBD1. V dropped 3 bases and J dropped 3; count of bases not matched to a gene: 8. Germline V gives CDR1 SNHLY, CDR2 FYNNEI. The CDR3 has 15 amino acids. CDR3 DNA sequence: TGTGCCAGCAGTGATACGGGACAGACTTTCTACGAGCAGTACTTC. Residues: CASSDTGQTFYEQYF.

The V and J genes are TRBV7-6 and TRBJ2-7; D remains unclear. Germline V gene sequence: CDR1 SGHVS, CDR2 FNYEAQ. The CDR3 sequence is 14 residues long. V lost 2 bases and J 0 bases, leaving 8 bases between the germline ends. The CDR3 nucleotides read TGTGCCAGCAGCTTAACCCAGGCCTCCTACGAGCAGTACTTC. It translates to CASSLTQASYEQYF.

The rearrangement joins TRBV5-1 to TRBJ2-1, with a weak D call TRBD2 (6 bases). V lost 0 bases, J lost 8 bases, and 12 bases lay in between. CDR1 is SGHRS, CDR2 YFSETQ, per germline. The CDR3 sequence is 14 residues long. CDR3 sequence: CASSLDGGTHEQFF. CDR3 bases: TGCGCCAGCAGCTTGGATGGGGGGACCCATGAGCAGTTCTTC.

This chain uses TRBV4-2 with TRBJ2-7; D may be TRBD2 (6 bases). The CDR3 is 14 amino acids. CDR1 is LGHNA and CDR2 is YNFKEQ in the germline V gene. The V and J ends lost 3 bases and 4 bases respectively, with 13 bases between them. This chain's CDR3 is CASSQSGLPYEQYF. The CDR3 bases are TGTGCCAGCAGCCAGTCGGGACTCCCTTACGAGCAGTACTTC.

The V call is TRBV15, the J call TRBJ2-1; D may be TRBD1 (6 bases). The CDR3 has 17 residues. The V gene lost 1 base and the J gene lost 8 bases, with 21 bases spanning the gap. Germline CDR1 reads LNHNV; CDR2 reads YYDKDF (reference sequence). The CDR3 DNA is TGTGCCACCAGCAGAGTCCTCAAGGGGGTCCCTCCCCATGAGCAGTTCTTC. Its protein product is CATSRVLKGVPPHEQFF.

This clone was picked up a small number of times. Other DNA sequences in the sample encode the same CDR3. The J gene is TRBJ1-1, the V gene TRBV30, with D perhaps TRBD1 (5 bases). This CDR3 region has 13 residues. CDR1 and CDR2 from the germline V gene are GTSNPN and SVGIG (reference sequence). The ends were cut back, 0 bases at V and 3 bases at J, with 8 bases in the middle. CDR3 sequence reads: CAWSVGVHTEAFF. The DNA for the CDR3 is TGTGCCTGGAGTGTAGGGGTACACACTGAAGCTTTCTTT.

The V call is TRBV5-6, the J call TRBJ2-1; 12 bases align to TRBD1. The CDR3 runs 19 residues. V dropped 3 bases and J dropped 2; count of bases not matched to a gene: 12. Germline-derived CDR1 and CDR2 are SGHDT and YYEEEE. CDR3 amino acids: CASSWDRGLGGGPYNEQFF. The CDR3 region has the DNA TGTGCCAGCAGCTGGGACAGGGGGCTTGGGGGTGGACCCTACAATGAGCAGTTCTTC.

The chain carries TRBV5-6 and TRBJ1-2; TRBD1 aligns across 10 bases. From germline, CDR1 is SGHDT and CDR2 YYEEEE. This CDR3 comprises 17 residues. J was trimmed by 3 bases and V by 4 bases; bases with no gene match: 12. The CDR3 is CASSKTGGGTGDYGYTF. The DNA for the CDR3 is TGTGCCAGCAGCAAGACCGGGGGGGGGACAGGGGACTATGGCTACACCTTC.

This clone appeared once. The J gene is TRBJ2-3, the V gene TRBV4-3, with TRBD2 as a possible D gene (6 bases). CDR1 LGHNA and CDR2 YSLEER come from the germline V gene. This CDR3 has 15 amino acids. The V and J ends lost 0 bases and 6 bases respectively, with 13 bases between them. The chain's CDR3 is CASSQDPSVVDTQYF. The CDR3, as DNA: TGCGCCAGCAGCCAAGACCCTAGCGTGGTGGATACGCAGTATTTT.

The CDR3 nucleotides read TGTGCCAGCAGCTCGGGACAGGGGGTACCCTACGAGCAGTACTTC. Translated: CASSSGQGVPYEQYF. This chain links TRBV13 with TRBJ2-7; 11 nucleotides match TRBD1. The CDR3 length is 15 residues. Per the germline V gene, CDR1 is PRHDT and CDR2 is FYEKMQ (reference sequence). Unmatched junction bases numbered 4, after V lost 4 bases and J lost 2 bases.

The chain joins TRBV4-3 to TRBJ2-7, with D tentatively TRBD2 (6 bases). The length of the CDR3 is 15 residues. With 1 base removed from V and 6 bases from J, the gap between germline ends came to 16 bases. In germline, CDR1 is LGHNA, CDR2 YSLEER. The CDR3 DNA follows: TGCGCCAGCAGCCAAGGTCCCGGCGGGGTAATCGAGCAGTACTTC. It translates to CASSQGPGGVIEQYF.

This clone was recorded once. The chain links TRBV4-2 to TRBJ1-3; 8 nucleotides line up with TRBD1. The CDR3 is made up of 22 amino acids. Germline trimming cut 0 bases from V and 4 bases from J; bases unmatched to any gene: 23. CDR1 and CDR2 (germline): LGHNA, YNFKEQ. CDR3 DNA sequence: TGTGCCAGCAGCCAAGAGCTGCCCCGGGACAGGATCTACCGGCTGTTCGGAAACACCATATATTTT. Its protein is CASSQELPRDRIYRLFGNTIYF.

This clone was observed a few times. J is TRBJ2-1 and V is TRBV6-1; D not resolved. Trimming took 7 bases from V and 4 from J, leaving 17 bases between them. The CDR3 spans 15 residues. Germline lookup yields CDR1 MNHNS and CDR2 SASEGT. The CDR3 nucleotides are TGTGCCAGCACCACTGCCGAGACAATTTACAATGAGCAGTTCTTC. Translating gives CASTTAETIYNEQFF.

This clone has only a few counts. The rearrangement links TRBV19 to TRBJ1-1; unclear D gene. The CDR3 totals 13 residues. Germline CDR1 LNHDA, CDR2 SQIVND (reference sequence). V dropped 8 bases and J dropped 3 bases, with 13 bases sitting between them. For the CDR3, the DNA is TGTGCCAGTTCTCTCGGGAGGGACACTGAAGCTTTCTTT. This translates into CASSLGRDTEAFF.

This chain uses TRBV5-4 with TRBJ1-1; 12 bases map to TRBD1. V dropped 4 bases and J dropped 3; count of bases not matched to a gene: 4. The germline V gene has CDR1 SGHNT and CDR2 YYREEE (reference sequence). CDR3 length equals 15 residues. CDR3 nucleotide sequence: TGTGCCAGCAGCCGGGGACAGGGGGCCCACACTGAAGCTTTCTTT. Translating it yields CASSRGQGAHTEAFF.

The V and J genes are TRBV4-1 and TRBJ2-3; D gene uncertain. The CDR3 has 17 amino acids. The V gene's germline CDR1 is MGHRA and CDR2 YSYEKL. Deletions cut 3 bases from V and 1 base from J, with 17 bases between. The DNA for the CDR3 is TGCGCCAGCAGCCATCTGGGTGGGCCGAGTCGCACAGATACGCAGTATTTT. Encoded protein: CASSHLGGPSRTDTQYF.

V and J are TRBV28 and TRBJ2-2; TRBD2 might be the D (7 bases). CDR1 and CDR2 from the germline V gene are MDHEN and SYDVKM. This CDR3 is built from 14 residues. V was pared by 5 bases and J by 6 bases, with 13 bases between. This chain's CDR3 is CASSPPGGPGELFF. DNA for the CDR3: TGTGCCAGCAGTCCGCCGGGGGGCCCCGGGGAGCTGTTTTTT.